These T cell receptor beta chains were read from a single sample in a study of blood T cell repertoires in COVID-19. The table came from immunoSEQ multiplex PCR; TCRdb's copy has only in-frame clones and leaves some out. In the table there are fewer than 90,000 clones, 88% of which are singletons. Sequencing was done on a sample of peripheral blood. All receptors derive from a man aged 65 to 79 with acute or convalescent COVID-19. CDR3s include the opening cysteine and the closing phenylalanine or tryptophan. The D gene is left open where the match is weak. Expanded clones get a size class; other rows say once, few or many, or leave the size out.

j_call,d_call,clone_size,v_call,cdr3_aa,cdr3_nt
TRBJ2-7,.,.,TRBV18,CASSEPRTDFYEQYF,TGTGCCAGCTCAGAACCCAGGACAGATTTCTACGAGCAGTACTTC
TRBJ2-1,.,.,TRBV7-2,CASSLGHGKQFF,TGTGCCAGCAGCTTAGGCCACGGGAAACAGTTCTTC
TRBJ2-3,TRBD2,.,TRBV10-2,CASSALAGATDTQYF,TGCGCCAGCAGTGCGCTAGCGGGAGCAACAGATACGCAGTATTTT
TRBJ1-4,TRBD1,.,TRBV3-1/TRBV3-2,CASSTRGQGGEKLFF,TGTGCCAGCAGCACCCGCGGACAGGGGGGTGAAAAACTGTTTTTT
TRBJ1-4,.,.,TRBV30,CAWGPGTTNEKLFF,TGTGCCTGGGGACCGGGGACAACTAATGAAAAACTGTTTTTT
TRBJ1-6,TRBD1,.,TRBV4-3,CASSQDYPHGGQGDSPLHF,TGCGCCAGCAGCCAAGATTATCCCCACGGGGGACAGGGAGATTCACCCCTCCACTTT
TRBJ1-2,TRBD1,.,TRBV29-1,CSVRNRGLNYGYTF,TGCAGCGTCCGGAACAGGGGGCTAAACTATGGCTACACCTTC
TRBJ1-2,.,.,TRBV23-1,CASSQSGQVLNYGYTF,TGCGCCAGCAGTCAATCGGGGCAGGTCCTTAACTATGGCTACACCTTC
TRBJ2-7,TRBD2,.,TRBV9,CASSGLAGDYEQYF,TGTGCCAGCAGCGGGCTAGCGGGAGACTACGAGCAGTACTTC
TRBJ1-1,.,few,TRBV18,CASSLGAGTEAFF,TGTGCCAGCTCCCTGGGGGCTGGCACTGAAGCTTTCTTT
TRBJ1-4,.,.,TRBV19,CASTPWAGSRHEKLFF,TGTGCCAGTACCCCCTGGGCAGGAAGCCGACATGAAAAACTGTTTTTT
TRBJ1-1,.,once,TRBV6-5,CASNLNRDTEAFF,TGTGCCAGCAATCTAAATCGGGACACTGAAGCTTTCTTT
TRBJ1-1,TRBD1,.,TRBV7-2,CASSTDRVGGTEAFF,TGTGCCAGCAGCACCGACAGGGTAGGGGGGACTGAAGCTTTCTTT
TRBJ2-1,.,.,TRBV5-1,CASSLMAGSYNEQFF,TGCGCCAGCAGCTTGATGGCAGGCTCCTACAATGAGCAGTTCTTC
TRBJ1-5,.,few,TRBV18,CASSPAGVNQPQHF,TGTGCCAGCTCACCGGCAGGGGTAAATCAGCCCCAGCATTTT
TRBJ2-7,.,.,TRBV10-3,CAISGTAPYEQYF,TGTGCCATCAGTGGGACAGCTCCCTACGAGCAGTACTTC
TRBJ1-1,.,.,TRBV11-2,CASSPTNTEAFF,TGTGCCAGCAGCCCCACTAACACTGAAGCTTTCTTT
TRBJ2-2,.,many,TRBV4-1,CASSWRDTDTGELFF,TGCGCCAGCAGCTGGAGGGATACGGACACCGGGGAGCTGTTTTTT
TRBJ1-3,.,.,TRBV18,CASSPGLGLDTIYF,TGTGCCAGCTCACCCGGACTGGGGTTGGACACCATATATTTT
TRBJ1-2,.,.,TRBV19,CASSPSPAGYGYTF,TGTGCCAGTAGTCCCTCCCCAGCAGGCTATGGCTACACCTTC
TRBJ2-2,TRBD2,.,TRBV2,CASSGTSGSSGELFF,TGTGCCAGCAGCGGGACTAGCGGGAGTTCCGGGGAGCTGTTTTTT
TRBJ2-7,.,.,TRBV18,CASSPVEDYLPYEQYF,TGTGCCAGCTCACCAGTCGAGGACTATCTCCCCTACGAGCAGTACTTC
TRBJ2-1,.,.,TRBV7-9,CASSQRGNEQFF,TGTGCCAGCAGCCAGAGAGGCAATGAGCAGTTCTTC
TRBJ1-1,.,.,TRBV27,CASSLRQLNTEAFF,TGTGCCAGCAGTTTGAGACAGTTGAACACTGAAGCTTTCTTT
TRBJ2-3,.,.,TRBV7-2,CASSLVGAHLTYTDTQYF,TGTGCCAGCAGCTTAGTGGGGGCACACCTTACCTACACAGATACGCAGTATTTT
TRBJ1-5,.,.,TRBV28,CASTLPGGLQPQHF,TGTGCCAGCACCTTGCCGGGAGGTCTCCAGCCCCAGCATTTT
TRBJ1-2,TRBD1,once,TRBV4-3,CASSQDYRPRQGGYTF,TGCGCCAGCAGCCAAGATTATAGGCCGAGACAGGGTGGCTACACCTTC
TRBJ2-7,.,.,TRBV2,CASSGHYEQYF,TGTGCCAGCAGTGGACATTACGAGCAGTACTTC
TRBJ1-6,.,few,TRBV3-1/TRBV3-2,CASSQVGARSPLHF,TGTGCCAGCAGCCAAGTGGGGGCACGGTCACCCCTCCACTTT
TRBJ1-2,.,.,TRBV29-1,CSVERSSSYFYGYTF,TGCAGCGTTGAACGGAGCAGTAGCTATTTCTATGGCTACACCTTC
TRBJ2-2,TRBD2,.,TRBV28,CASRTPGLVHTGELFF,TGTGCCAGCAGAACACCGGGACTAGTGCACACCGGGGAGCTGTTTTTT
TRBJ2-7,.,.,TRBV5-5,CASSSNGQMYEQYF,TGTGCCAGCAGCTCTAACGGACAGATGTACGAGCAGTACTTC
TRBJ2-7,TRBD2,.,TRBV4-3,CASSLGGGTSGYEQYF,TGCGCCAGCAGCCTGGGGGGTGGGACTAGCGGTTACGAGCAGTACTTC
TRBJ1-4,.,.,TRBV5-1,CASSLRTAYEKLFF,TGCGCCAGCAGCTTAAGGACAGCTTATGAAAAACTGTTTTTT
TRBJ1-2,.,.,TRBV30,CAWTTTQGGYGYTF,TGTGCCTGGACCACCACCCAAGGGGGCTATGGCTACACCTTC
TRBJ1-6,.,.,TRBV27,CASSTTGLGNSPLHF,TGTGCCAGCAGTACCACAGGGTTGGGGAATTCACCCCTCCACTTT
TRBJ1-2,.,.,TRBV28,CASSLGPGGYTF,TGTGCCAGCAGTTTAGGACCGGGAGGCTACACCTTC
TRBJ1-2,.,.,TRBV27,CASSSSTGLGYGYTF,TGTGCCAGCAGTTCCTCTACAGGGTTGGGCTATGGCTACACCTTC
TRBJ2-2,.,.,TRBV28,CASSSPGGTGELFF,TGTGCCAGCAGTTCCCCAGGGGGGACCGGGGAGCTGTTTTTT
TRBJ1-2,.,once,TRBV9,CASSPTAENYGYTF,TGTGCCAGCAGCCCTACCGCGGAGAACTATGGCTACACCTTC
TRBJ1-6,TRBD1,once,TRBV28,CASSSQGYNSPLHF,TGTGCCAGCAGTTCACAGGGGTATAATTCACCCCTCCACTTT
TRBJ2-3,.,.,TRBV5-1,CASSLEGGSTDTQYF,TGCGCCAGCAGCTTAGAGGGGGGGAGCACAGATACGCAGTATTTT
TRBJ1-2,TRBD1,.,TRBV7-8,CASGPGQALGYGYTF,TGTGCCAGCGGTCCGGGACAGGCTCTCGGCTATGGCTACACCTTC
TRBJ2-7,TRBD1,.,TRBV2,CASRLPGQSYEQYF,TGTGCCAGCAGGTTACCGGGACAGTCCTACGAGCAGTACTTC
TRBJ1-5,.,.,TRBV28,CASSLAGLGNQPQHF,TGTGCCAGCAGTTTAGCTGGGCTGGGCAATCAGCCCCAGCATTTT
TRBJ2-1,TRBD2,.,TRBV14,CASSQEIGREGLGEQFF,TGTGCCAGCAGCCAAGAGATTGGGCGGGAGGGCCTTGGTGAGCAGTTCTTC
TRBJ2-3,.,.,TRBV29-1,CSVEVASTDTQYF,TGCAGCGTTGAAGTGGCTAGCACAGATACGCAGTATTTT
TRBJ2-2,TRBD1,.,TRBV12-5,CASGLPNPRDRNTGELFF,TGTGCTAGTGGTTTGCCCAACCCCCGGGACAGGAACACCGGGGAGCTGTTTTTT
TRBJ2-3,TRBD2,once,TRBV19,CASSIEGGSGRAGTDTQYF,TGTGCCAGTAGTATAGAAGGCGGTAGCGGGAGGGCCGGCACAGATACGCAGTATTTT
TRBJ2-3,TRBD2,.,TRBV24-1,CATSDPLAGSTDTQYF,TGTGCCACCAGTGACCCCCTAGCGGGTAGCACAGATACGCAGTATTTT
TRBJ2-1,.,.,TRBV28,CASITSSGYNEQFF,TGTGCCAGCATAACTTCCTCGGGCTACAATGAGCAGTTCTTC